This T cell receptor (beta chain) was documented in a study of blood T cells in healthy people across ages. Study-wide findings and caveats: A strong correlation was seen between TCR beta diversity and naive T cell percentage.

Regarding this clonotype: What it binds is not known.

Then a second PCR, running roughly 6 to 12 cycles, was carried out with a sample-barcoded 5' primer and a J-beta primer mix. TCRdb re-called the 5' RACE reads with MiXCR, one entry per CDR3 protein. The sample shows hundreds of thousands of distinct CDR3 sequences, roughly half of them seen only once. Between the trimmed V and J ends, which lost 4 bases and 6 bases, there was a span of 15 bases. Germline loops: CDR1 SGHTA, CDR2 FQGNSA. This CDR3 comprises 14 residues. The chain couples TRBV7-2 to TRBJ1-2; D possibly corresponds to TRBD1 (6 bases). Sequenced sample: blood. This sequence originates from a woman of 80 years or more in good health. The CDR3 sequence: CASSSPDSRDGYTF. CDR3 nucleotides: TGTGCCAGCAGCTCCCCGGACAGTCGGGATGGCTACACCTTC.